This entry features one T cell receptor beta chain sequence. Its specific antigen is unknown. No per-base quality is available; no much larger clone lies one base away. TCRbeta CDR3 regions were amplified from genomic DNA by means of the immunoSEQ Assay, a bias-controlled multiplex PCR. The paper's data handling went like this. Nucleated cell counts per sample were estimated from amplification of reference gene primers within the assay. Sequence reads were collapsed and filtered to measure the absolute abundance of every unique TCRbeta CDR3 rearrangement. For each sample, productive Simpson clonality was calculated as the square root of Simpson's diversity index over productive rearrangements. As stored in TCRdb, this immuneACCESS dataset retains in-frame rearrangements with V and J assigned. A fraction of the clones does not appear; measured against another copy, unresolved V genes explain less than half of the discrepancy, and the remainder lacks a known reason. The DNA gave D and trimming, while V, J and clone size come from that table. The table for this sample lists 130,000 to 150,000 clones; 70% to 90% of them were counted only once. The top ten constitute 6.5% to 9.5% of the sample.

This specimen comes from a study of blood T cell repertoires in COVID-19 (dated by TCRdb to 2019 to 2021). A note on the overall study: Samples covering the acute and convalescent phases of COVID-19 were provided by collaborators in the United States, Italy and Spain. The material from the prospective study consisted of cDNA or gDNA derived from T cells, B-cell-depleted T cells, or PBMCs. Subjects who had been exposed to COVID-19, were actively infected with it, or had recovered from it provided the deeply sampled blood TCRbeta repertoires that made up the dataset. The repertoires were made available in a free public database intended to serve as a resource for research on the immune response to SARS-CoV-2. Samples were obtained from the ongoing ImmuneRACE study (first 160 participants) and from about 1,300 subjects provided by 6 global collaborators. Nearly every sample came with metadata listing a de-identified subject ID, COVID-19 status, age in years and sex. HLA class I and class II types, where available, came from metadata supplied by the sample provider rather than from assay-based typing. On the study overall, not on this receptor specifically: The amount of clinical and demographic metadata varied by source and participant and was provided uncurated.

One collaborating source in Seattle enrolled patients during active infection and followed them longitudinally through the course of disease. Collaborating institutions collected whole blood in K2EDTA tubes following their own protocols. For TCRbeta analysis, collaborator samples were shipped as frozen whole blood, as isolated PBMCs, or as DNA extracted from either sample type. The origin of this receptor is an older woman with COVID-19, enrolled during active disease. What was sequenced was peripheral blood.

The CDR3 has the sequence CASIGSIGENYGYTF. The DNA sequence follows: TGTGCCAGTATAGGAAGTATAGGGGAAAACTATGGCTACACCTTC. The receptor chain draws on TRBV19 and TRBJ1-2; the D region possibly corresponds to TRBD1 (5 bases align). From a lookup of the germline V gene (reference sequence), CDR1 and CDR2 are LNHDA and SQIVND. A distance of 17 bases separates the germline ends of V and J, which lose 7 bases and 2 bases respectively. The CDR3 spans 15 residues, from the cysteine through the phenylalanine. Here the CDR3 DNA is all that survives: 45 bases in frame from base 1.